The entry that follows covers one TCR beta chain sequence. It has no known antigen specificity. Nothing much larger sits one base from this clone, and base qualities are not available. This record belongs to a study of blood T cell repertoires in COVID-19 (dated by TCRdb to the early 2020s). Background for the entire study: Collaborator samples came from the United States, Italy and Spain and covered acute and convalescent phases of COVID-19. The prospective study material was composed of cDNA or gDNA derived from T cells, B-cell-depleted T cells, or PBMCs. The dataset comprised deeply sampled blood TCRbeta repertoires from subjects exposed to, actively infected with, or recovered from COVID-19. The repertoires were released in a freely available public database intended as a resource for research on the immune response to SARS-CoV-2. Samples came from the ongoing ImmuneRACE study (first 160 participants) plus 1,254 subjects from 6 global collaborators. The sample metadata nearly always contained a de-identified subject ID, COVID-19 status, age in years and sex. HLA class I and class II types, where available, came from metadata supplied by the sample provider rather than from assay-based typing. Points the paper makes about the study in general: The amount of clinical and demographic metadata varied by source and participant and was provided uncurated.

The collaborating institutions used their own protocols to collect whole blood in K2EDTA tubes. For TCRbeta analysis, collaborators shipped samples as frozen whole blood, isolated PBMCs, or DNA extracted from either of those sample types. TCRbeta CDR3 regions were amplified from genomic DNA by means of the immunoSEQ Assay, a bias-controlled multiplex PCR. The original methods were these. Nucleated cell counts per sample were estimated from amplification of reference gene primers within the assay. Sequence reads were collapsed and filtered to measure the absolute abundance of every unique TCRbeta CDR3 rearrangement. Productive Simpson clonality was computed per sample as the square root of Simpson's diversity index over productive rearrangements. TCRdb limited this immuneACCESS table to in-frame rearrangements with V and J called. A share of clones is missing; checked studies link under half to unresolved V genes, and the rest is unexplained. That table gives V, J and clone size, and the DNA gave D and trimming. The sample table records 90,000 to 120,000 clones; about 88% of these occur just once. 2.4% of the sample comes from the top ten.

Reading the germline V gene gives CDR1 SGHRS and CDR2 YFSETQ. The CDR3, cysteine through phenylalanine, is 13 amino acids long. The sequence is cut down to CDR3 DNA, 39 bases in frame from base 1. V is shortened by 4 bases, J by 0 bases, and the region joining them spans 7 bases. The sequence was obtained from a human donor in a cohort sampled during active COVID-19. Sequencing was done on a sample of peripheral blood. The receptor chain draws on TRBV5-1 and TRBJ1-2; the D gene assignment is ambiguous. The CDR3 region has the sequence CASSITTNYGYTF. The DNA sequence follows: TGCGCCAGCAGCATTACAACTAACTATGGCTACACCTTC.